Presented here are 25 T cell receptor beta chains from one specimen sequenced in a study of T cell responses to AZD1222 COVID-19 vaccine. Sequenced by immunoSEQ multiplex PCR; TCRdb stores in-frame clones only, minus some. The profile shows 95,000 to 150,000 clones, over 75% of them singletons. The sequencing used peripheral blood, collected on day 0 of AZD1222 vaccination. Every receptor here comes from an adult in good health.

The V gene is TRBV5-6, the J gene TRBJ2-7, with TRBD1 identical over 8 bases. This CDR3 spans 13 amino acids. Germline values: CDR1 SGHDT, CDR2 YYEEEE. Trimming cost V 4 bases and J 6 bases; bases outside gene matches: 6. CDR3 nucleotide sequence: TGTGCCAGCAGCGCGACAGGGGTAGGCGAGCAGTACTTC. It specifies CASSATGVGEQYF.

This clone was recorded only once. J is TRBJ1-4 and V is TRBV6-5; TRBD1 matches 7 bases. Trimming took 0 bases from V and 8 from J; bases not matched to a gene: 6. The CDR3 is 15 amino acids. Germline V CDR1 and CDR2: MNHEY, SVGAGI. The CDR3 reads CASSYSTGRWEKLFF. CDR3 bases: TGTGCCAGCAGTTACTCGACAGGGAGGTGGGAAAAACTGTTTTTT.

V and J are TRBV30 and TRBJ1-5, with D uncertain. There are 15 residues in the CDR3. In germline, CDR1 is GTSNPN, CDR2 SVGIG (reference sequence). V was clipped by 1 base and J by 2 bases, with 12 bases between them. CDR3 sequence reads: CAWSEINLGNQPQHF. CDR3 nucleotides: TGTGCCTGGAGTGAGATCAACCTCGGCAATCAGCCCCAGCATTTT.

In its sample, this clone was seen once. CDR3 in amino acids: CASSPFSGPTQETQYF. CDR3 sequence (DNA): TGCGCCAGCAGCCCTTTTTCAGGGCCGACCCAAGAGACCCAGTACTTC. The V and J genes are TRBV5-1 and TRBJ2-5, with D possibly matching TRBD1 (5 bases). The CDR3 length is 16 residues. V was pared by 4 bases and J by 1 base, with 17 bases between. Germline V lookup: CDR1 SGHRS, CDR2 YFSETQ.

The chain combines TRBV19 with TRBJ1-5; D unresolved. The CDR3 runs to 14 residues. V gave up 3 bases and J gave up 1 base, with 7 bases separating them. CDR1 is LNHDA, CDR2 SQIVND, per germline (reference sequence). CDR3 sequence: CASSIWVSNQPQHF. CDR3 coding DNA: TGTGCCAGTAGTATCTGGGTAAGCAATCAGCCCCAGCATTTT.

This clone was detected once. This chain links TRBV5-6 with TRBJ2-2; D unresolved. CDR1 is SGHDT, CDR2 YYEEEE, per germline. Trimming took 2 bases from V and 0 from J, leaving 5 bases between them. This CDR3 comprises 14 residues. CDR3 residues: CASSFLANTGELFF. In DNA, the CDR3 is TGTGCCAGCAGCTTTCTAGCGAACACCGGGGAGCTGTTTTTT. The whole variable domain, remainder taken from reference TRBV5-6 and TRBJ2-2, is DAGVTQSPTHLIKTRGQQVTLRCSPKSGHDTVSWYQQALGQGPQFIFQYYEEEERQRGNFPDRFSGHQFPNYSSELNVNALLLGDSALYLCASSFLANTGELFFGEGSRLTVL.

The chain has TRBV7-9 and TRBJ2-7; no reliable D call. The CDR3 has 14 amino acids. V was trimmed by 3 bases and J by 0 bases, leaving 9 bases between them. Germline CDR1 is SEHNR and CDR2 is FQNEAQ (reference sequence). In DNA, the CDR3 is TGTGCCAGCAGCTTGGCGACCATCTCCTACGAGCAGTACTTC. Amino acids: CASSLATISYEQYF.

The chain is built from TRBV27 and TRBJ2-7, with D perhaps matching TRBD1 (5 bases). Trimming removed 9 bases from V and 0 bases from J, with 12 bases in between. CDR3 size: 13 residues. Germline CDR1 reads MNHEY; CDR2 reads SMNVEV (reference sequence). The CDR3 nucleotides are TGTGCCAGTAAGACAGTAAACTCCTACGAGCAGTACTTC. Amino acids: CASKTVNSYEQYF.

V gene TRBV11-3 combines with J gene TRBJ2-3; 8 bases fit TRBD2. CDR1 is SGHNT and CDR2 is YENEEA in the germline V gene. V gave up 1 base and J gave up 5 bases; unmatched junction bases: 17. The CDR3 spans 19 residues. The CDR3 loop is CASSLAGGPREFVVDTQYF. The CDR3 DNA is TGTGCCAGCAGCTTAGCGGGAGGGCCGAGAGAGTTTGTTGTAGATACGCAGTATTTT.

The CDR3 loop reads CASSQGLGAFYEQYF. The CDR3 DNA follows: TGCGCCAGCAGCCAGGGACTAGGAGCATTCTACGAGCAGTACTTC. The chain employs TRBV5-1 and TRBJ2-7; 8 nucleotides match TRBD2. Looked up from germline, CDR1 is SGHRS and CDR2 is YFSETQ. This CDR3 comprises 15 residues. V shed 4 bases, J shed 3 bases, and the junction held 9 bases outside the gene matches.

The V gene is TRBV27, the J gene TRBJ2-3, with 9 bases that match TRBD2. The V gene's germline CDR1 is MNHEY and CDR2 SMNVEV (reference sequence). CDR3 length: 18 residues. V was pared by 7 bases and J by 0 bases, with 14 bases of the junction left unmatched. DNA for the CDR3: TGTGCCAGCACCAAACGGCTAGCGGGGAGACCTAGCACAGATACGCAGTATTTT. It codes for CASTKRLAGRPSTDTQYF.

This rearrangement joins TRBV5-8 to TRBJ1-5, with 11 positions matching TRBD1. This CDR3 is 17 amino acids long. The germline V gene has CDR1 SGHTS and CDR2 YDEGEE. Germline trimming cut 0 bases from V and 4 bases from J; bases unmatched to any gene: 6. The CDR3 DNA reads as TGTGCCAGCAGCTTGGGGTCGGACAGGGGGCGAAATCAGCCCCAGCATTTT. Translation: CASSLGSDRGRNQPQHF.

The chain employs TRBV2 and TRBJ1-3; possible D gene TRBD1, 5 bases. The CDR3 is 14 residues long. The V gene lost 7 bases and the J gene lost 0 bases, with 10 bases spanning the gap. The germline V gene encodes CDR1 SNHLY and CDR2 FYNNEI. CDR3 in DNA: TGTGCCAGCAAAGACAGTTACTCTGGAAACACCATATATTTT. Protein sequence: CASKDSYSGNTIYF. Full variable domain (outside the CDR3, taken from reference TRBV2 and TRBJ1-3): EPEVTQTPSHQVTQMGQEVILRCVPISNHLYFYWYRQILGQKVEFLVSFYNNEISEKSEIFDDQFSVERPDGSNFTLKIRSTKLEDSAMYFCASKDSYSGNTIYFGEGSWLTVV.

CDR3 in amino acids: CASSPGTSRRGYTF. CDR3 in DNA: TGTGCCAGTAGTCCCGGGACATCCAGGAGGGGCTACACCTTC. V and J are TRBV19 and TRBJ1-2; tentative D call: TRBD1 (6 bases). Trimming removed 5 bases from V and 8 bases from J, with 18 bases in between. The CDR3 consists of 14 residues. Germline loops: CDR1 LNHDA, CDR2 SQIVND (reference sequence).

CDR3 sequence: CATSRDEGTAYEQYF. In nucleotides, the CDR3 is TGTGCCACCAGCAGAGATGAAGGGACAGCCTACGAGCAGTACTTC. V and J are TRBV15 and TRBJ2-7; 7 nucleotides line up with TRBD1. The germline V gene encodes CDR1 LNHNV and CDR2 YYDKDF (reference sequence). The CDR3 sequence is 15 residues long. V gave up 0 bases and J gave up 2 bases; unmatched junction bases: 4.

This clone was recorded once. The chain joins TRBV7-2 to TRBJ2-7; D is perhaps TRBD1 (6 bases). Trimming left V 5 bases short and J 3 bases short, with 17 bases between. The CDR3 has 15 amino acids. Looked up from germline, CDR1 is SGHTA and CDR2 is FQGNSA. The CDR3: CASSQGTATIYEQYF. CDR3 sequence (DNA): TGTGCCAGCAGCCAGGGGACGGCTACCATCTACGAGCAGTACTTC. Drawing the rest from reference TRBV7-2 and TRBJ2-7, the complete variable domain is GAGVSQSPSNKVTEKGKDVELRCDPISGHTALYWYRQSLGQGLEFLIYFQGNSAPDKSGLPSDRFSAERTGGSVSTLTIQRTQQEDSAVYLCASSQGTATIYEQYFGPGTRLTVT.

The chain employs TRBV6-6 and TRBJ2-7; TRBD1 agrees at 10 bases. The CDR3 has 14 amino acids. V gave up 6 bases and J gave up 5 bases; unmatched junction bases: 7. Looked up from germline, CDR1 is MNHNY and CDR2 is SVGAGI (reference sequence). This CDR3 is CASSPGQGIHEQYF. In DNA, the CDR3 is TGTGCCAGCAGCCCGGGACAGGGGATTCACGAGCAGTACTTC.

The chain links TRBV27 to TRBJ1-5; TRBD1 matches at 7 bases. Losses at the gene ends were 4 bases for V and 9 bases for J; bases not matched to a gene: 9. In germline, CDR1 is MNHEY, CDR2 SMNVEV (reference sequence). The CDR3 runs to 14 residues. The chain's CDR3 is CASSSWDRALPQHF. CDR3 nucleotide sequence: TGTGCCAGCAGTTCCTGGGACAGAGCCCTGCCCCAGCATTTT.

J is TRBJ2-7 and V is TRBV11-3; 8 nucleotides agree with TRBD1. Germline V CDR1 and CDR2: SGHNT, YENEEA. The CDR3 is 15 residues long. Germline trimming cut 2 bases from V and 4 bases from J; bases unmatched to any gene: 7. CDR3 bases: TGTGCCAGCAGCTTATCACAGGGGGGCGATTACGAGCAGTACTTC. It yields the protein CASSLSQGGDYEQYF.

This chain joins TRBV6-2 or TRBV6-3 and TRBJ1-2, with D tentatively TRBD1 (5 bases). The length of the CDR3 is 14 residues. Germline-derived CDR1 and CDR2 are MNHEY and SVGEGT. V was shortened by 0 bases and J by 2 bases, with 7 bases between the two germline ends. In DNA form, the CDR3 reads TGTGCCAGCAGTTACTCGCGGGGGAACTATGGCTACACCTTC. Amino acids: CASSYSRGNYGYTF.

The V gene is TRBV3-1 (or the pseudogene TRBV3-2), the J gene TRBJ2-2; D is possibly TRBD2 (5 bases). V lost 2 bases, J lost 4 bases, and 11 bases lay in between. In germline, CDR1 is LGHDT, CDR2 YNNKEL (reference sequence). This CDR3 spans 15 amino acids. The CDR3 spells CASSQRERGTGELFF. In nucleotides, the CDR3 is TGTGCCAGCAGCCAACGGGAAAGAGGCACCGGGGAGCTGTTTTTT.

This chain links TRBV3-1 (or the pseudogene TRBV3-2) with TRBJ2-1; 8 positions agree with TRBD2. The CDR3 contains 17 residues. Trimming removed 0 bases from V and 0 bases from J; junction bases left unmatched: 4. The germline CDR1 and CDR2 sequences are LGHDT and YNNKEL (reference sequence). The CDR3: CASSQEAGGGSYNEQFF. The CDR3 nucleotides are TGTGCCAGCAGCCAAGAGGCGGGAGGAGGCTCCTACAATGAGCAGTTCTTC.

The chain recombines TRBV19 with TRBJ2-3; 7 bases are shared with TRBD2. Germline CDR1 is LNHDA and CDR2 is SQIVND (reference sequence). The CDR3 spans 14 residues. V gave up 5 bases and J gave up 5 bases; unmatched junction bases: 7. CDR3 in DNA: TGTGCCAGTAGTTCGGGGGGTGAGGGAGATACGCAGTATTTT. Translated: CASSSGGEGDTQYF.

The rearrangement uses TRBV11-3 and TRBJ2-7; no reliable D call. V gave up 2 bases and J gave up 4 bases, with 9 bases separating them. This CDR3 region has 13 residues. Per germline, CDR1 SGHNT and CDR2 YENEEA. The CDR3 sequence: CASSLIRQYEQYF. The CDR3 DNA sequence: TGTGCCAGCAGCTTAATCCGGCAGTACGAGCAGTACTTC.

This clone was picked up one time. The J gene is TRBJ2-1, the V gene TRBV4-3; D may be TRBD1 (7 bases). The CDR3 sequence is 16 residues long. Trimming removed 0 bases at V and 12 bases at J, with 21 bases between. The germline gives CDR1 LGHNA, CDR2 YSLEER. Here the CDR3 DNA reads TGCGCCAGCAGCCAAGATGGGGACGGGGGCCCAGGGGGGCAGTTCTTC. Translation: CASSQDGDGGPGGQFF.